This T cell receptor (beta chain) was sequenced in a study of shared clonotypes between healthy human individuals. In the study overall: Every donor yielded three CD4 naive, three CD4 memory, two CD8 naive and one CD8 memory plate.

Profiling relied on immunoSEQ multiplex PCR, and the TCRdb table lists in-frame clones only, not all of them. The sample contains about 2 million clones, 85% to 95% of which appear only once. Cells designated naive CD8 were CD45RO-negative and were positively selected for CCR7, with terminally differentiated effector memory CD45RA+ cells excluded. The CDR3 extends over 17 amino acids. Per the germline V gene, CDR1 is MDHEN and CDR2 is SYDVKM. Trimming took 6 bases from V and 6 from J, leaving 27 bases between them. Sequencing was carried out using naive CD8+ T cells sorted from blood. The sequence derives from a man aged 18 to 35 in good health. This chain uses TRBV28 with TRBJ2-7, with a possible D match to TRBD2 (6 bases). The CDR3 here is CASSETGVRDSPGEQYF. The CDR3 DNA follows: TGTGCCAGCAGCGAAACCGGGGTAAGGGACTCCCCAGGCGAGCAGTACTTC. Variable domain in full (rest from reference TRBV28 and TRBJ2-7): DVKVTQSSRYLVKRTGEKVFLECVQDMDHENMFWYRQDPGLGLRLIYFSYDVKMKEKGDIPEGYSVSREKKERFSLILESASTNQTSMYLCASSETGVRDSPGEQYFGPGTRLTVT.